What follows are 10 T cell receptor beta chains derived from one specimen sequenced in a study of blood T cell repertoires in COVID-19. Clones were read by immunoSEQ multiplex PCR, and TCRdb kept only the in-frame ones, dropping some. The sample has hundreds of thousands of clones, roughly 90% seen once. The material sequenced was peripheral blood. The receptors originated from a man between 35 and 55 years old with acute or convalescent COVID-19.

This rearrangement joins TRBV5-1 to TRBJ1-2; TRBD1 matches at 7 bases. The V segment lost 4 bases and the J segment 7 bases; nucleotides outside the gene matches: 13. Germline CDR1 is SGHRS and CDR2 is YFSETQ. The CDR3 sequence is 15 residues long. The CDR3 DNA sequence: TGCGCCAGCAGCGCGATCTTACAGGGGCCTTCTGGCTACACCTTC. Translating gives CASSAILQGPSGYTF.

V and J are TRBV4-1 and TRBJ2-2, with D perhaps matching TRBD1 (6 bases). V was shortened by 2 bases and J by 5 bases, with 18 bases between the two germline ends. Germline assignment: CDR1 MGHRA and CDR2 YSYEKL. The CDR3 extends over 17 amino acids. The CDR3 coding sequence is TGCGCCAGCAGCCAAATTCTTCAGGGAAGGGGGACCGGGGAGCTGTTTTTT. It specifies CASSQILQGRGTGELFF.

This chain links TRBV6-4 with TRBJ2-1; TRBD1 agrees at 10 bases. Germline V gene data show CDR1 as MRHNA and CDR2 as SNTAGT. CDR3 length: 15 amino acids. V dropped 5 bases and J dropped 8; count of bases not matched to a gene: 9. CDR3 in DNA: TGTGCCAGCAGTCCGGTGGGGACAGGGGTCTATGAGCAGTTCTTC. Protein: CASSPVGTGVYEQFF.

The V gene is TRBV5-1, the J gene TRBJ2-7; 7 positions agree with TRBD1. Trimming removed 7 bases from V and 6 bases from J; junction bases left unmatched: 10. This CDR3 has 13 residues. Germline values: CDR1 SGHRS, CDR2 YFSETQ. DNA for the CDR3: TGCGCCAGCGGCAACAGGGGAGTCAGCGAGCAGTACTTC. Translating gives CASGNRGVSEQYF.

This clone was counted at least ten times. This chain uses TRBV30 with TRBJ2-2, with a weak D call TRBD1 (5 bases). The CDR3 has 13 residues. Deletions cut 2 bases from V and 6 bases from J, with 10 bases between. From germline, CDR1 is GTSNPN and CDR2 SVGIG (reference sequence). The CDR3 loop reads CAWSTRVAGELFF. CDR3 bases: TGTGCCTGGAGTACCAGGGTGGCCGGGGAGCTGTTTTTT. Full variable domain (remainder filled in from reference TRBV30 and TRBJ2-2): SQTIHQWPATLVQPVGSPLSLECTVEGTSNPNLYWYRQAAGRGLQLLFYSVGIGQISSEVPQNLSASRPQDRQFILSSKKLLLSDSGFYLCAWSTRVAGELFFGEGSRLTVL.

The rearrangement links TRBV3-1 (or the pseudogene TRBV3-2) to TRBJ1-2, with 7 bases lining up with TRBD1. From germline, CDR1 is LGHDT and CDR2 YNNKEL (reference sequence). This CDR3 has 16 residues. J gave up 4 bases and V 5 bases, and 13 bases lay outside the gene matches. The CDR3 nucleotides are TGTGCCAGCAGCGATATTCCTCGGACAGGTGTCTATGGCTACACCTTC. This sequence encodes CASSDIPRTGVYGYTF.

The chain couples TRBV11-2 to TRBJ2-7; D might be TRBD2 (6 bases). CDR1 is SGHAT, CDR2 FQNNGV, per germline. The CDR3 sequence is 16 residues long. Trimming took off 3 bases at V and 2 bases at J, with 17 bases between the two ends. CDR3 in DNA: TGTGCCAGCAGCTTTGGTCGCGGCAGGGAGGCCTACGAGCAGTACTTC. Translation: CASSFGRGREAYEQYF.

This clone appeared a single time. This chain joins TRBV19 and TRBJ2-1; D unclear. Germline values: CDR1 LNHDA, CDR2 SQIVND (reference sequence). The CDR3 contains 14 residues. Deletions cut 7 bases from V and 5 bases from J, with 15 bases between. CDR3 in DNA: TGTGCCAGTATCGGCAGATCAGGCAACAATGAGCAGTTCTTC. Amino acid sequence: CASIGRSGNNEQFF.

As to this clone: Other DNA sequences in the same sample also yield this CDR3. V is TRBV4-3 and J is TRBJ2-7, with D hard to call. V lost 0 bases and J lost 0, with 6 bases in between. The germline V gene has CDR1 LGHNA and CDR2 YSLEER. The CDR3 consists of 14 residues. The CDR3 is CASSQDSGSYEQYF. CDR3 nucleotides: TGCGCCAGCAGCCAAGATTCCGGCTCCTACGAGCAGTACTTC.

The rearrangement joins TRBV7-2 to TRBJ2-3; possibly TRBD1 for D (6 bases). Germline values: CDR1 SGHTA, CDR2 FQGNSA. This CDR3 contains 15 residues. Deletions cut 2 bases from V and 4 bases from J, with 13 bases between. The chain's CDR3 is CASSLQGKVADTQYF. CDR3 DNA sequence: TGTGCCAGCAGCTTACAGGGGAAGGTCGCAGATACGCAGTATTTT. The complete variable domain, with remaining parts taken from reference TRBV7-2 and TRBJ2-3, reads GAGVSQSPSNKVTEKGKDVELRCDPISGHTALYWYRQSLGQGLEFLIYFQGNSAPDKSGLPSDRFSAERTGGSVSTLTIQRTQQEDSAVYLCASSLQGKVADTQYFGPGTRLTVL.